This TCR beta chain was sequenced during a study of blood T cell repertoires in COVID-19. As for the study in general: Both acute and convalescent COVID-19 samples were obtained from the United States, Italy and Spain. PBMCs, B-cell-depleted T cells, or T cells provided the cDNA or gDNA that made up the material.

Germline CDR1 KGHSH, CDR2 LQKENI. The trim removed 3 bases at V and 8 bases at J, leaving 7 bases unmatched. The CDR3 covers 14 residues. Profiled with immunoSEQ multiplex PCR; TCRdb holds only in-frame clones, not every one. Of roughly 160,000 clones listed, approximately 90% are singletons. The TCR comes from a man between 18 and 29 years old with acute or convalescent COVID-19. The material sequenced was peripheral blood. The chain is built from TRBV18 and TRBJ2-3, with TRBD2 matching 8 bases. CDR3 amino acids: CASSPGLDRGTQYF. The CDR3 DNA follows: TGTGCCAGCTCACCGGGACTAGATCGGGGTACGCAGTATTTT.